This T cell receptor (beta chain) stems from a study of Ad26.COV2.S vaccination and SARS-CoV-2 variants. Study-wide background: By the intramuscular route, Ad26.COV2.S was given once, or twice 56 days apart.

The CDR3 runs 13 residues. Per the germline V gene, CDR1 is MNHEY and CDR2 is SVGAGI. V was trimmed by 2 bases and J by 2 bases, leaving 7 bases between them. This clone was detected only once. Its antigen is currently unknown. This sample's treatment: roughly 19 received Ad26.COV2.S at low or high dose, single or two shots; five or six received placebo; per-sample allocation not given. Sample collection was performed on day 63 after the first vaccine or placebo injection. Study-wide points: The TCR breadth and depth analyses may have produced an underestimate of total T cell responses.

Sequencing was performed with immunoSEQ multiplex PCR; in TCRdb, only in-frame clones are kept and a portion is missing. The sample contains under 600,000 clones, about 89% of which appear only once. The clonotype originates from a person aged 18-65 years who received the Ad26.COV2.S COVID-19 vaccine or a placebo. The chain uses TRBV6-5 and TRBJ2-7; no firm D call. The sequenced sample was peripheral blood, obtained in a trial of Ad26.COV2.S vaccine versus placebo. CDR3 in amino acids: CASSYSQPYEQYF. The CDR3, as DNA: TGTGCCAGCAGTTACAGTCAGCCCTACGAGCAGTACTTC.